This TCR beta chain comes out of a study of blood T cells in healthy people across ages. Through a sample-barcoded 5' primer and a J-beta primer mix, a second PCR was run for roughly 6 to 12 cycles. TCRdb processed the 5' RACE reads anew with MiXCR; each CDR3 protein has one entry. This table has hundreds of thousands of distinct CDR3 sequences, 40% to 45% appearing once. Germline V gene sequence: CDR1 DFQATT, CDR2 SNEGSKA (reference sequence). V lost 6 bases and J lost 8, with 16 bases in between. This CDR3 contains 13 residues. Source material: blood. The sequence derives from a man at least 80 years old in good health. The genes are TRBV20-1 and TRBJ1-4; D is unclear. In DNA, the CDR3 is TGCAGTGCCCGTGGAAATATAGGGGAAAAACTGTTTTTT. It encodes CSARGNIGEKLFF.